These 10 T cell receptor beta chains share one sample of origin, sequenced in a study of cytomegalovirus exposure and HLA in healthy donors (dated by TCRdb to the late 2010s). Library prep was done by the immunoSEQ multiplex PCR assay. The table was pulled from immuneACCESS by TCRdb, which kept in-frame rearrangements only. Such tables lose some clones; where checked, under half of the loss comes from unresolved V genes, and the rest has no known cause. The sample table holds about 74,000 clones, of which around 94% were seen once. Of the sample, around 1.5% is held by the ten largest clones. The sequencing sample was made of PBMCs. Receptor source: a man between 18 and 35 years old in good health and CMV-seropositive.

V and J are TRBV6-1 and TRBJ1-4, with D maybe TRBD1 (5 bases). Germline lookup yields CDR1 MNHNS and CDR2 SASEGT. Trimming removed 8 bases at V and 8 bases at J, with 15 bases between. The CDR3 runs 13 residues. CDR3 sequence (DNA): TGTGCCAGCCGGGGGTCTATCGTCGAAAAACTGTTTTTT. It yields the protein CASRGSIVEKLFF.

CDR3: CASGTGDTGELFF. The CDR3 region has the DNA TGTGCCAGCGGGACAGGAGACACCGGGGAGCTGTTTTTT. The V and J genes are TRBV25-1 and TRBJ2-2, with 8 bases aligning to TRBD1. CDR3 length: 13 amino acids. Germline loops: CDR1 MGHDK, CDR2 SYGVNS. Trimming cost V 8 bases and J 3 bases; bases outside gene matches: 2. The full variable domain, rest sourced from reference TRBV25-1 and TRBJ2-2, is EADIYQTPRYLVIGTGKKITLECSQTMGHDKMYWYQQDPGMELHLIHYSYGVNSTEKGDLSSESTVSRIRTEHFPLTLESARPSHTSQYLCASGTGDTGELFFGEGSRLTVL.

The rearrangement joins TRBV10-2 to TRBJ1-2, with D maybe TRBD1 (5 bases). The germline V gene has CDR1 WSHSY and CDR2 SAAADI. Trimming took 8 bases from V and 4 from J, leaving 17 bases between them. This CDR3 has 14 residues. The CDR3 reads CASDVGSGGYGYTF. The CDR3 DNA reads as TGCGCCAGCGACGTGGGTTCCGGGGGCTATGGCTACACCTTC.

The chain carries TRBV11-3 and TRBJ2-7; 9 nucleotides match TRBD1. V lost 6 bases, J lost 2 bases, and 11 bases stayed unmatched. Germline V gives CDR1 SGHNT, CDR2 YENEEA. The CDR3 has 16 residues. The CDR3 DNA reads TGTGCCAGCAGTAGTCCCGGGACAGGGACACCCTACGAGCAGTACTTC. As protein: CASSSPGTGTPYEQYF. The full variable domain, rest sourced from reference TRBV11-3 and TRBJ2-7, is EAGVVQSPRYKIIEKKQPVAFWCNPISGHNTLYWYLQNLGQGPELLIRYENEEAVDDSQLPKDRFSAERLKGVDSTLKIQPAELGDSAVYLCASSSPGTGTPYEQYFGPGTRLTVT.

V and J are TRBV6-6 and TRBJ2-7; D might be TRBD2 (6 bases). The CDR3 length is 15 residues. The V end was cut by 0 bases, the J end by 0 bases, with 9 bases between. The germline CDR1 and CDR2 sequences are MNHNY and SVGAGI (reference sequence). The CDR3 coding sequence is TGTGCCAGCAGTTACTCGGCGGGAAGCTCCTACGAGCAGTACTTC. Encoded protein: CASSYSAGSSYEQYF.

With respect to this clone: At one of its ends the junction is not consistent with the germline gene, which may arise from a read error. The J gene is TRBJ2-3, the V gene TRBV5-1; D may be TRBD1 (6 bases). Germline CDR1 is SGHRS and CDR2 is YFSETQ. There are 15 residues in the CDR3. Here the CDR3 reads CAGSQGRGSTDTQYF. The CDR3 DNA reads as TGCGCCGGCAGTCAGGGCAGGGGTTCCACAGATACGCAGTATTTT.

V gene TRBV28 combines with J gene TRBJ2-1; 10 nucleotides match TRBD2. This CDR3 region has 15 residues. Germline V gene sequence: CDR1 MDHEN, CDR2 SYDVKM. Germline trimming cut 2 bases from V and 6 bases from J; bases unmatched to any gene: 4. The CDR3 sequence: CASSLGASGGNEQFF. In DNA, the CDR3 is TGTGCCAGCAGTTTAGGGGCTAGCGGGGGCAATGAGCAGTTCTTC.

This chain joins TRBV5-1 and TRBJ1-4; 9 bases line up with TRBD1. J was trimmed by 8 bases and V by 2 bases; bases with no gene match: 10. Germline V gives CDR1 SGHRS, CDR2 YFSETQ. The CDR3 covers 16 residues. The CDR3 is CASSFNSDRGGEKLFF. The DNA of the CDR3 is TGCGCCAGCAGCTTTAACTCGGACAGGGGAGGCGAAAAACTGTTTTTT.

V and J are TRBV19 and TRBJ2-1; 9 bases are a match to TRBD1. Germline CDR1 and CDR2: LNHDA and SQIVND (reference sequence). The CDR3 is made up of 15 amino acids. V shed 7 bases, J shed 5 bases, and the junction held 9 bases outside the gene matches. This CDR3 reads CASKWGQGDHNEQFF. DNA of the CDR3: TGTGCCAGTAAATGGGGACAGGGTGACCACAATGAGCAGTTCTTC.

The CDR3 DNA sequence: TGTGCCAGCAGTTTCCCCGGGACTGCCAAGCAGTTCTTC. This translates into CASSFPGTAKQFF. The V and J genes are TRBV28 and TRBJ2-1, with D perhaps matching TRBD2 (6 bases). Germline V gives CDR1 MDHEN, CDR2 SYDVKM. Trimming removed 3 bases from V and 11 bases from J, with 14 bases in between. This CDR3 is built from 13 residues.